These T cell receptor beta chains were read from a single sample in a study of shared clonotypes between healthy human individuals. Generated by immunoSEQ multiplex PCR, the TCRdb table keeps only in-frame clones and is missing some. The repertoire holds around 2.1 million clones, 90% to 96% seen once, with 0.1% to 0.15% in the top ten. Sequenced material: naive CD4+ T cells sorted from blood. These receptors were taken from a young man in good health. CDR3s include the opening cysteine and the closing phenylalanine or tryptophan. The order of the fields is J gene, V gene, clone size, CDR3 length, D gene, CDR3 protein, CDR3 DNA. The D gene is left open where the match is weak. Clone size is given for some rows only: seen once, a few or many times, or a class if the clone is expanded.

J gene: TRBJ2-2; V gene: TRBV5-1; clone size: -; CDR3 length: 14; D gene: -; CDR3 protein: CASSRRENTGELFF; CDR3 DNA: TGCGCCAGCAGCCGCAGGGAAAACACCGGGGAGCTGTTTTTT
J gene: TRBJ1-2; V gene: TRBV5-4; clone size: -; CDR3 length: 13; D gene: -; CDR3 protein: CASSLGEDYGYTF; CDR3 DNA: TGTGCCAGCAGCTTGGGGGAAGACTATGGCTACACCTTC
J gene: TRBJ2-1; V gene: TRBV11-2; clone size: -; CDR3 length: 15; D gene: TRBD2; CDR3 protein: CASSSGTSGSDEQFF; CDR3 DNA: TGTGCCAGCAGCTCCGGGACTAGCGGGAGCGATGAGCAGTTCTTC
J gene: TRBJ2-3; V gene: TRBV4-1; clone size: -; CDR3 length: 16; D gene: TRBD1; CDR3 protein: CASSPRPGQGTDTQYF; CDR3 DNA: TGCGCCAGCAGCCCACGTCCGGGACAGGGGACAGATACGCAGTATTTT
J gene: TRBJ2-7; V gene: TRBV7-9; clone size: -; CDR3 length: 11; D gene: -; CDR3 protein: CASSLGGLQYF; CDR3 DNA: TGTGCCAGCAGCTTAGGTGGCCTGCAGTACTTC
J gene: TRBJ2-7; V gene: TRBV7-8; clone size: -; CDR3 length: 14; D gene: -; CDR3 protein: CASSQRVFRDEQYF; CDR3 DNA: TGTGCCAGCAGCCAAAGGGTGTTTCGCGACGAGCAGTACTTC
J gene: TRBJ1-6; V gene: TRBV7-9; clone size: -; CDR3 length: 14; D gene: -; CDR3 protein: CASSLSPAESPLHF; CDR3 DNA: TGTGCCAGCAGCTTAAGCCCAGCAGAGTCACCCCTCCACTTT
J gene: TRBJ2-7; V gene: TRBV7-3; clone size: once; CDR3 length: 14; D gene: -; CDR3 protein: CASSSPGHGGEQYF; CDR3 DNA: TGTGCCAGCAGCTCCCCGGGACACGGCGGCGAGCAGTACTTC
J gene: TRBJ2-3; V gene: TRBV4-1; clone size: -; CDR3 length: 17; D gene: -; CDR3 protein: CASSRNPQGVSTDTQYF; CDR3 DNA: TGCGCCAGCAGCCGAAATCCACAGGGAGTGAGCACAGATACGCAGTATTTT
J gene: TRBJ2-3; V gene: TRBV9; clone size: -; CDR3 length: 17; D gene: TRBD2; CDR3 protein: CASSVGASGPSTDTQYF; CDR3 DNA: TGTGCCAGCAGCGTAGGGGCTAGCGGGCCAAGCACAGATACGCAGTATTTT
J gene: TRBJ1-1; V gene: TRBV18; clone size: -; CDR3 length: 13; D gene: -; CDR3 protein: CASSLLANTEAFF; CDR3 DNA: TGTGCCAGCTCTCTGCTTGCGAACACTGAAGCTTTCTTT
J gene: TRBJ2-7; V gene: TRBV30; clone size: once; CDR3 length: 14; D gene: -; CDR3 protein: CAWSVGIGLSEQYF; CDR3 DNA: TGTGCCTGGAGTGTTGGGATTGGCCTCTCCGAGCAGTACTTC
J gene: TRBJ2-2; V gene: TRBV15; clone size: few; CDR3 length: 15; D gene: -; CDR3 protein: CATSMGRQYTGELFF; CDR3 DNA: TGTGCCACCAGCATGGGACGGCAATACACCGGGGAGCTGTTTTTT
J gene: TRBJ2-6; V gene: TRBV9; clone size: -; CDR3 length: 17; D gene: TRBD1; CDR3 protein: CASSRGTGGSGANVLTF; CDR3 DNA: TGTGCCAGCAGCCGAGGGACAGGGGGCTCCGGGGCCAACGTCCTGACTTTC
J gene: TRBJ2-7; V gene: TRBV7-9; clone size: once; CDR3 length: 13; D gene: TRBD1; CDR3 protein: CASSLAGQEIGDF; CDR3 DNA: TGTGCCAGCAGCTTAGCGGGACAGGAAATTGGGGACTTC
J gene: TRBJ2-1; V gene: TRBV6-5; clone size: -; CDR3 length: 15; D gene: -; CDR3 protein: CASSQSSGPYNEQFF; CDR3 DNA: TGTGCCAGCAGTCAATCCTCGGGACCCTACAATGAGCAGTTCTTC
J gene: TRBJ2-5; V gene: TRBV18; clone size: -; CDR3 length: 11; D gene: -; CDR3 protein: CASSPGETQYF; CDR3 DNA: TGTGCCAGCTCGCCGGGCGAGACCCAGTACTTC
J gene: TRBJ1-1; V gene: TRBV6-1; clone size: -; CDR3 length: 12; D gene: -; CDR3 protein: CASSGRNTEAFF; CDR3 DNA: TGTGCCAGCTCGGGGAGAAACACTGAAGCTTTCTTT
J gene: TRBJ2-1; V gene: TRBV5-4; clone size: -; CDR3 length: 15; D gene: -; CDR3 protein: CASSLVGRAFNEQFF; CDR3 DNA: TGTGCCAGCAGCCTGGTTGGTAGGGCCTTCAATGAGCAGTTCTTC
J gene: TRBJ2-3; V gene: TRBV30; clone size: -; CDR3 length: 14; D gene: TRBD2; CDR3 protein: CAWMEGGYTDTQCF; CDR3 DNA: TGTGCCTGGATGGAGGGAGGGTATACAGATACGCAGTGTTTT
J gene: TRBJ2-5; V gene: TRBV10-3; clone size: -; CDR3 length: 16; D gene: -; CDR3 protein: CAISEWTTHKRETQYF; CDR3 DNA: TGTGCCATCAGTGAGTGGACTACACATAAGAGAGAGACCCAGTACTTC
J gene: TRBJ2-1; V gene: TRBV5-5; clone size: -; CDR3 length: 15; D gene: TRBD2; CDR3 protein: CASWAGGPSYNEQFF; CDR3 DNA: TGTGCCAGCTGGGCGGGAGGGCCGTCCTACAATGAGCAGTTCTTC
J gene: TRBJ2-7; V gene: TRBV18; clone size: -; CDR3 length: 13; D gene: TRBD2; CDR3 protein: CASHPGGPGEQYF; CDR3 DNA: TGTGCCAGCCATCCGGGAGGTCCGGGCGAGCAGTACTTC
J gene: TRBJ1-6; V gene: TRBV5-1; clone size: -; CDR3 length: 18; D gene: -; CDR3 protein: CASSLAAGSSSYNSPLHF; CDR3 DNA: TGCGCCAGCAGCTTGGCGGCAGGGTCGAGCTCCTATAATTCACCCCTCCACTTT
J gene: TRBJ1-2; V gene: TRBV6-4; clone size: -; CDR3 length: 13; D gene: -; CDR3 protein: CASSGGGAKGYTF; CDR3 DNA: TGTGCCAGCAGTGGAGGGGGGGCGAAAGGCTACACCTTC
J gene: TRBJ2-7; V gene: TRBV5-1; clone size: -; CDR3 length: 15; D gene: -; CDR3 protein: CASSSFPRETYEQYF; CDR3 DNA: TGCGCCAGCAGCTCCTTCCCCAGGGAGACCTACGAGCAGTACTTC
J gene: TRBJ1-2; V gene: TRBV6-1; clone size: -; CDR3 length: 14; D gene: -; CDR3 protein: CASSEGVGNYGYTF; CDR3 DNA: TGTGCCAGCAGTGAAGGGGTCGGAAACTATGGCTACACCTTC
J gene: TRBJ2-1; V gene: TRBV30; clone size: -; CDR3 length: 13; D gene: -; CDR3 protein: CAWSHQSGDEQFF; CDR3 DNA: TGTGCCTGGAGTCACCAGAGCGGTGATGAGCAGTTCTTC
J gene: TRBJ1-4; V gene: TRBV4-1; clone size: -; CDR3 length: 17; D gene: TRBD1; CDR3 protein: CASSHDTTGRLNEKLFF; CDR3 DNA: TGCGCCAGCAGCCATGACACGACAGGGCGGCTGAATGAAAAACTGTTTTTT
J gene: TRBJ1-5; V gene: TRBV4-2; clone size: -; CDR3 length: 14; D gene: TRBD1; CDR3 protein: CASSQETGGQPQHF; CDR3 DNA: TGTGCCAGCAGCCAAGAGACAGGGGGTCAGCCCCAGCATTTT
J gene: TRBJ1-1; V gene: TRBV7-9; clone size: -; CDR3 length: 16; D gene: TRBD1; CDR3 protein: CASSAPGQAVNTEAFF; CDR3 DNA: TGTGCCAGCAGCGCTCCGGGACAGGCCGTGAACACTGAAGCTTTCTTT